This T cell receptor (beta chain) came from a study of blood T cells in healthy people across ages (dated by TCRdb to between 2014 and 2016). Looking at the study overall: In model experiments, roughly one uniquely barcoded TCR beta cDNA molecule per two T cells was captured by template switching. The study measured age-related changes in TCR beta repertoire diversity using deep sequencing normalized with unique cDNA molecular identifiers. The donors were split into four age groups: young (average about 16 years), middle-aged (more than 35), aged (around 67) and long-lived (approximately 80). To avoid experimental bias, donors of different ages were randomly spread across the sequencing lanes. For two donors (one aged 18 to 29 and one aged 80 or older), the study analyzed two additional independent replicas of 1 million unique cDNA reads from the same blood draw. Overall results and qualifications from the work: Conclusive comparison of naive and antigen-experienced compartments was prevented by the profiling of bulk unsorted PBMCs. There was a strong correlation between observed TCR beta diversity and the percentage of naive T cells measured by flow cytometry. Compared with the aged group, the long-lived group had more naive CD4+ T cells, fewer expanded clones and increased TCR diversity, suggesting age selection. Donor CMV infection status was unknown, potentially confounding age-related changes in expanded clonotypes. Estimates of total diversity based on one million sequenced T cells were regarded as lower bounds and as underestimates. Observed TCR beta diversity per million T cells fell roughly linearly with age, and a significant reduction was already apparent by age approximately 40.

Systemically healthy Caucasian individuals from Russia, around 39 in total and aged roughly 6 to 100 years, were included as donors. Each donor gave ten milliliters of peripheral blood, drawn into EDTA-treated Vacutainer tubes. PBMCs were isolated by Ficoll-Paque density-gradient centrifugation, with at least 7 million obtained per sample. Trizol reagent was used to extract total RNA from the PBMCs, yielding at least 5.5 micrograms per sample. The percentages of naive CD45RAhigh/CD27high T cells were determined by flow cytometry on a PBMC aliquot from every donor. Libraries were constructed by 5' RACE. Instrument used: Illumina HiSeq 2500. A second PCR of about 6 to 11 cycles was performed with a sample-barcoded 5' primer and a J-beta primer mix. Each TCR beta cDNA molecule received a unique molecular identifier from a template-switch 5' adaptor carrying 12 random nucleotides. Each sample yielded at least 2.5 million CDR3-containing paired-end reads. First-strand cDNA was synthesized from all RNA with the Mint cDNA synthesis kit, primed by a TRBC-specific oligonucleotide. Following uracil-DNA glycosylase treatment, all cDNA underwent a first 18-cycle PCR with the universal primers M1SS and BC2_uni_R. In the paper's pipeline: For normalization, 1 million high-quality reads were randomly selected from each sample, with every read carrying a distinct molecular identifier. Reads with shared molecular identifiers were discarded instead of being binned into consensus sequences. MiTCR, set to a Q25 quality threshold and the strictest error-elimination algorithm, was used for CDR3 identification, clonotype clustering and error correction. A nonparametric unseen species model with Euler transformation was used to estimate a lower bound on total TCR beta diversity. TCRdb reprocessing: public reads trimmed at Q25 with fastp, clones called with MiXCR, in-frame beta chains kept. Each entry is one CDR3 protein sequence, shown with its most common DNA and genes. TCRdb's processing, not the authors', yielded these V and J calls. The sample has about 970,000 distinct CDR3 sequences on record, just over 50% of them singletons. The ten largest clones capture about 22% of the sample.

This clonotype was counted only a few times. Its specific antigen is unknown. No much larger clonotype is one base removed from it; base qualities were not supplied. Sequencing used blood. The clonotype comes from a woman aged 60 to 75 in good health.

The CDR3 region has the sequence CSGGLAGGNEQFF. The DNA sequence is given as TGCAGCGGGGGACTAGCGGGAGGTAATGAGCAGTTCTTC. The chain is made from TRBV29-1 and TRBJ2-1, with 15 bases in between that match TRBD2. The V end gives up 7 bases and the J end 7 bases, leaving 2 bases in the junction not matched to a gene. CDR1 and CDR2 were assigned from the germline V gene as SQVTM and ANQGSEA. Measured from the cysteine to the phenylalanine, the CDR3 is 13 residues long. This entry keeps only the CDR3 DNA: 39 bases, framed from base 1.